The 28 T cell receptor beta chains reported below all come from one sample, sequenced in a study of blood T cell repertoires in COVID-19. TCRdb keeps only in-frame clones here, not all; method: immunoSEQ multiplex PCR. The repertoire includes approximately 140,000 clones, about nine tenths of them detected once, and around 2.3% sits in the top ten. The sample was peripheral blood. The receptors derive from a human donor with COVID-19, enrolled during active disease. The donor label of this sample is uncertain.

This chain connects TRBV4-1 to TRBJ1-2; 9 bases fit TRBD1. Germline values: CDR1 MGHRA, CDR2 YSYEKL. CDR3 length: 14 amino acids. The junction had 4 bases not matched to a gene; V was cut back by 4 bases and J by 4 bases. CDR3 DNA sequence: TGCGCCAGCAGCCGGGACAGGGAATCCTATGGCTACACCTTC. This encodes CASSRDRESYGYTF.

The J gene is TRBJ1-2, the V gene TRBV30, with 11 bases aligning to TRBD1. CDR3 length equals 15 residues. Per the germline V gene, CDR1 is GTSNPN and CDR2 is SVGIG (reference sequence). V was clipped by 2 bases and J by 7 bases; unmatched bases: 9. CDR3 nucleotide sequence: TGTGCCTGGAGTCTCCCGGACAGGGGGCTGGCTGGCTACACCTTC. This codes for CAWSLPDRGLAGYTF.

This clone was recorded once. The chain combines TRBV7-2 with TRBJ2-7; TRBD2 agrees at 10 bases. Germline-derived CDR1 and CDR2 are SGHTA and FQGNSA. The CDR3 has 14 residues. Unmatched junction bases numbered 1, after V lost 3 bases and J lost 2 bases. CDR3 DNA: TGTGCCAGCAGCTTCAGCGGGGGGGCCTACGAGCAGTACTTC. Its translation: CASSFSGGAYEQYF.

This clone has only one observation. The rearrangement joins TRBV7-9 to TRBJ1-2; TRBD1 is a possible D gene (5 bases). CDR3 length: 13 amino acids. The germline V gene encodes CDR1 SEHNR and CDR2 FQNEAQ (reference sequence). Trimming cost V 0 bases and J 8 bases, with 10 bases left between them. In DNA form, the CDR3 reads TGTGCCAGCAGCTTAGCTCGGAGGGGCGGCTACACCTTC. This codes for CASSLARRGGYTF.

The CDR3 DNA reads TGTGCCAGCAGGGCGGACAATGAGCAGTTCTTC. Amino acid sequence: CASRADNEQFF. The gene calls are TRBV6-5 and TRBJ2-1, with D unresolved. Germline V gives CDR1 MNHEY, CDR2 SVGAGI. Trimming pared 6 bases from V and 5 bases from J, leaving 5 bases between. This CDR3 spans 11 amino acids.

The V call is TRBV27, the J call TRBJ1-2; D perhaps matches TRBD1 (6 bases). Per the germline V gene, CDR1 is MNHEY and CDR2 is SMNVEV (reference sequence). V dropped 1 base and J dropped 4 bases, with 10 bases sitting between them. The CDR3 runs to 14 residues. The CDR3 here is CASSLYREPYGYTF. CDR3 DNA: TGTGCCAGCAGTTTATACAGGGAGCCCTATGGCTACACCTTC.

The chain joins TRBV9 to TRBJ1-1, with 7 bases lining up with TRBD1. The length of the CDR3 is 14 residues. CDR1 and CDR2 from the germline V gene are SGDLS and YYNGEE. V trimming: 4 bases; J trimming: 4 bases; junction bases outside the gene matches: 7. CDR3 DNA sequence: TGTGCCAGCAGCCGAGGGGGCGAGAGCACTGAAGCTTTCTTT. Protein sequence: CASSRGGESTEAFF.

The rearrangement joins TRBV3-1 (or the pseudogene TRBV3-2) to TRBJ1-6, with 7 nucleotides matching TRBD1. V gave up 4 bases and J gave up 7 bases; unmatched junction bases: 10. The CDR3 totals 16 residues. Germline CDR1 and CDR2: LGHDT and YNNKEL (reference sequence). The CDR3 reads CASSPRSSQGNSPLHF. The CDR3 nucleotides are TGTGCCAGCAGCCCAAGATCATCACAGGGGAATTCACCCCTCCACTTT.

This clone was observed a single time. The chain couples TRBV19 to TRBJ2-1, with D maybe TRBD2 (5 bases). The V and J ends lost 8 bases and 9 bases respectively, with 14 bases between them. Germline values: CDR1 LNHDA, CDR2 SQIVND (reference sequence). The CDR3 covers 12 residues. CDR3 DNA: TGTGCCAGTCACACATGGGGAGCTGAGCAGTTCTTC. Encoded protein: CASHTWGAEQFF.

This clone was found once. The V call is TRBV7-3, the J call TRBJ2-1; TRBD1 is a possible D gene (6 bases). The germline V gene has CDR1 SGHTA and CDR2 FQGTGA. The CDR3 runs 13 residues. The V end was cut by 5 bases, the J end by 9 bases, with 14 bases between. The CDR3 DNA follows: TGTGCCAGCAGCGGGCGGACAGTAAGTGAGCAGTTCTTC. Its protein product is CASSGRTVSEQFF.

The chain couples TRBV7-9 to TRBJ1-1, with 9 bases identical to TRBD1. CDR3 length equals 13 residues. Losses at the gene ends were 4 bases for V and 4 bases for J; bases not matched to a gene: 1. CDR1 and CDR2 from the germline V gene are SEHNR and FQNEAQ (reference sequence). CDR3 DNA: TGTGCCAGCAGCTCACAGGGGGCCACTGAAGCTTTCTTT. It codes for CASSSQGATEAFF.

The chain couples TRBV6-5 to TRBJ1-2; D gene ambiguous. This CDR3 has 15 amino acids. Germline V gives CDR1 MNHEY, CDR2 SVGAGI. The V and J ends lost 2 bases and 5 bases respectively, with 15 bases between them. Here the CDR3 reads CASSYGSGSRYGYTF. The CDR3 DNA is TGTGCCAGCAGTTACGGTTCCGGGTCTCGGTATGGCTACACCTTC.

The rearrangement joins TRBV6-5 to TRBJ1-2, with unresolved D. The V gene's germline CDR1 is MNHEY and CDR2 SVGAGI. Trimming removed 11 bases from V and 5 bases from J, with 21 bases in between. The CDR3 loop spans 14 amino acids. The CDR3 here is CASRRVTNIYGYTF. CDR3 DNA sequence: TGTGCCTCCCGACGGGTTACGAACATTTATGGCTACACCTTC.

V usage is TRBV21-1 and J usage is TRBJ2-1; whether TRBD2, the table's D call, matches the DNA was not checked. TRBV21-1 counts as a pseudogene. The length of the CDR3 is 19 residues. Here the CDR3 DNA reads TGTGCCAGCAGCAACGGGACTAGCGGGGGGCGGAGCTCCTACAATGAGCAGTTCTTC. This codes for CASSNGTSGGRSSYNEQFF.

In this sample, this clone turned up a few times. The chain couples TRBV7-3 to TRBJ2-1, with D tentatively TRBD1 (6 bases). Trimming pared 1 base from V and 10 bases from J, leaving 8 bases between. The length of the CDR3 is 12 residues. Germline V gene lookup returns CDR1 SGHTA and CDR2 FQGTGA. The CDR3 DNA sequence: TGTGCCAGCAGCTTAAGTGGGACAGAGCAGTTCTTC. Translated: CASSLSGTEQFF. The whole variable domain, filled in from reference TRBV7-3 and TRBJ2-1, reads GAGVSQTPSNKVTEKGKYVELRCDPISGHTALYWYRQSLGQGPEFLIYFQGTGAADDSGLPNDRFFAVRPEGSVSTLKIQRTERGDSAVYLCASSLSGTEQFFGPGTRLTVL.

The chain links TRBV19 to TRBJ1-5; TRBD1 agrees at 10 bases. Germline V gene lookup returns CDR1 LNHDA and CDR2 SQIVND (reference sequence). Trimming cost V 4 bases and J 4 bases; bases outside gene matches: 4. The CDR3 is 15 residues long. The CDR3 loop reads CASSRRQGANQPQHF. In DNA, the CDR3 is TGTGCCAGTAGTAGGAGACAGGGGGCGAATCAGCCCCAGCATTTT.

The chain is built from TRBV13 and TRBJ1-1; D call uncertain. With 1 base removed from V and 8 bases from J, the gap between germline ends came to 11 bases. The CDR3 is made up of 13 amino acids. Germline lookup yields CDR1 PRHDT and CDR2 FYEKMQ (reference sequence). The CDR3 region is CASSLVVQKEAFF. CDR3 DNA sequence: TGTGCCAGCAGCTTAGTAGTCCAAAAAGAAGCTTTCTTT. Full variable domain (outside the CDR3, taken from reference TRBV13 and TRBJ1-1): AAGVIQSPRHLIKEKRETATLKCYPIPRHDTVYWYQQGPGQDPQFLISFYEKMQSDKGSIPDRFSAQQFSDYHSELNMSSLELGDSALYFCASSLVVQKEAFFGQGTRLTVV.

V gene TRBV5-5 combines with J gene TRBJ1-4, with D possibly matching TRBD1 (6 bases). Germline loops: CDR1 SGHKS, CDR2 YYEKEE (reference sequence). The V and J ends lost 4 bases and 3 bases respectively, with 16 bases between them. The CDR3 loop spans 16 amino acids. The CDR3 is CASSPVRQVANEKLFF. CDR3 bases: TGTGCCAGCAGCCCGGTTCGACAGGTTGCTAATGAAAAACTGTTTTTT.

The V gene is TRBV5-1, the J gene TRBJ2-7, with TRBD1 matching 10 bases. After removal of 2 bases from V and 6 bases from J, the junction contained 8 bases not matched to a gene. The CDR3 is made up of 15 amino acids. Per germline, CDR1 SGHRS and CDR2 YFSETQ. The CDR3 DNA follows: TGCGCCAGCAGCTTAATAGGGACAGGGGTAATCGAGCAGTACTTC. Protein sequence: CASSLIGTGVIEQYF.

This chain uses TRBV30 with TRBJ2-7; D is unclear. With 1 base removed from V and 5 bases from J, the gap between germline ends came to 6 bases. The CDR3 is 11 residues long. Germline CDR1 and CDR2: GTSNPN and SVGIG (reference sequence). This CDR3 reads CAWSADDEQYF. The CDR3 coding sequence is TGTGCCTGGAGTGCAGATGACGAGCAGTACTTC.

The chain combines TRBV27 with TRBJ2-2; D might be TRBD2 (6 bases). V lost 8 bases and J lost 7, with 14 bases in between. This CDR3 spans 13 amino acids. CDR1 is MNHEY and CDR2 is SMNVEV in the germline V gene (reference sequence). CDR3 residues: CASGRPLVGELFF. CDR3 DNA sequence: TGTGCCAGCGGGAGGCCGCTTGTCGGGGAGCTGTTTTTT.

The rearrangement links TRBV5-6 to TRBJ1-1; 9 bases match TRBD1. This CDR3 region has 14 residues. In germline, CDR1 is SGHDT, CDR2 YYEEEE. V was clipped by 4 bases and J by 11 bases; unmatched bases: 12. The CDR3 nucleotides are TGTGCCAGCAGCATGGGACAGGGACCCCTCACGGCTTTCTTT. It encodes CASSMGQGPLTAFF.

The CDR3 DNA sequence: TGCGCCACCGGACTAGCGGGAGTAGGGGAGCAGTACTTC. Protein: CATGLAGVGEQYF. V gene TRBV10-2 combines with J gene TRBJ2-7, with 13 bases aligning to TRBD2. Germline loops: CDR1 WSHSY, CDR2 SAAADI. The CDR3 totals 13 residues. The V and J ends lost 10 bases and 7 bases, in that order; junction bases with no gene match: 7.

The chain recombines TRBV21-1 with TRBJ1-2; the table's D call TRBD1 went unverified against the DNA. TRBV21-1 is a pseudogene locus. This CDR3 contains 17 residues. CDR3 loop: CASSKGQGLLRGYGYTF. Written as DNA, the CDR3 is TGTGCCAGCAGCAAAGGACAGGGGCTACTCAGGGGGTATGGCTACACCTTC.

In this sample, this clone turned up once. The chain joins TRBV10-3 to TRBJ2-5; TRBD1 is a possible D gene (6 bases). With 10 bases removed from V and 2 bases from J, the gap between germline ends came to 11 bases. This CDR3 contains 12 residues. Germline values: CDR1 ENHRY, CDR2 SYGVKD. In DNA form, the CDR3 reads TGTGCCAGCCAAGGACAGCAAGAGACCCAGTACTTC. It codes for CASQGQQETQYF.

This chain connects TRBV7-9 to TRBJ1-2; a weak D match, TRBD1 (5 bases). The V gene lost 1 base and the J gene lost 4 bases, with 13 bases spanning the gap. This CDR3 is built from 15 residues. From germline, CDR1 is SEHNR and CDR2 FQNEAQ (reference sequence). In DNA, the CDR3 is TGTGCCAGCAGCTTAGACGGGGGGTCGGGCTATGGCTACACCTTC. Amino acid sequence: CASSLDGGSGYGYTF.

The chain couples TRBV4-1 to TRBJ2-5; D is perhaps TRBD1 (5 bases). The germline gives CDR1 MGHRA, CDR2 YSYEKL. The CDR3 has 15 residues. Trimming pared 4 bases from V and 5 bases from J, leaving 17 bases between. The CDR3 DNA is TGCGCCAGCAGCCCTACCTCCGGCAGGGCGGAGACCCAGTACTTC. Protein sequence: CASSPTSGRAETQYF.

This clone was found once. V gene TRBV5-5 combines with J gene TRBJ2-5; tentatively, D is TRBD1 (5 bases). The CDR3 totals 14 residues. The V gene lost 4 bases and the J gene lost 0 bases, with 10 bases spanning the gap. The V gene's germline CDR1 is SGHKS and CDR2 YYEKEE (reference sequence). In DNA form, the CDR3 reads TGTGCCAGCAGCGACGCAGGGTACCAAGAGACCCAGTACTTC. This gives the protein CASSDAGYQETQYF. The complete variable domain, with remaining parts taken from reference TRBV5-5 and TRBJ2-5, reads DAGVTQSPTHLIKTRGQQVTLRCSPISGHKSVSWYQQVLGQGPQFIFQYYEKEERGRGNFPDRFSARQFPNYSSELNVNALLLGDSALYLCASSDAGYQETQYFGPGTRLLVL.